The rows below give T cell receptor beta chains drawn from one sample of a study of blood T cell repertoires in COVID-19. The repertoire was sequenced with immunoSEQ multiplex PCR; TCRdb's copy has only in-frame clones and lacks some. The repertoire consists of 250,000 to 300,000 clones, with roughly 85% occurring once and the leading ten covering roughly 5.3%. The sample consisted of peripheral blood. All receptors come from a man aged 50 to 60 with active or convalescent COVID-19. CDR3s include the opening cysteine and the closing phenylalanine or tryptophan. The D gene is left open where the match is weak. Clone size, where shown, is once, few, many, or a class for clones that have expanded.

d_call j_call v_call clone_size cdr3_nt cdr3_aa
. TRBJ1-1 TRBV5-1 . TGCGCCAGCAGACCCGGGGGGACCGATAACACTGAAGCTTTCTTT CASRPGGTDNTEAFF
TRBD2 TRBJ2-4 TRBV18 . TGTGCCAGCTCACCACCGGGAGGGCCGGGAGACATTCAGTACTTC CASSPPGGPGDIQYF
. TRBJ1-3 TRBV12-3/TRBV12-4 . TGTGCCAGCAGTTGGCGGGGGGGAAACACCATATATTTT CASSWRGGNTIYF
. TRBJ1-4 TRBV9 . TGTGCCAGCAGCGTACTCGGCCAAGGGGGTGAAAAACTGTTTTTT CASSVLGQGGEKLFF
. TRBJ1-1 TRBV7-3 . TGTGCCAGCAGCTTATTCGAGGGCGTCGAGGCTTTCTTT CASSLFEGVEAFF
. TRBJ2-3 TRBV3-1/TRBV3-2 . TGTGCCAGCAGTCCAGGAGGCTGGAGGGCCGACACAGATACGCAGTATTTT CASSPGGWRADTDTQYF
TRBD2 TRBJ2-6 TRBV27 . TGTGCCAGCAGTTCTCGGTGGCTAGCGGGAGGTAACGGGGCCAACGTCCTGACTTTC CASSSRWLAGGNGANVLTF
. TRBJ1-2 TRBV19 . TGTGCCAGTAGTAAGGATTCGGGGTCCTATGGCTACACCTTC CASSKDSGSYGYTF
TRBD2 TRBJ2-4 TRBV27 . TGTGCCAGCACCCCGGACTCGCAAACTAGCGGGAGGCTCTTAGCCAAAAACATTCAGTACTTC CASTPDSQTSGRLLAKNIQYF
. TRBJ2-7 TRBV20-1 . TGCAGTGCTTCCAGCGGAGGCGAGCAGTACTTC CSASSGGEQYF
. TRBJ1-1 TRBV10-3 . TGTGCCACACAACAGGGTAGTGGTTTGGCTTTCTTT CATQQGSGLAFF
. TRBJ2-1 TRBV3-1/TRBV3-2 . TGTGCCAGCAGCCAACAATTTGGGAGTTACTCCTACAATGAGCAGTTCTTC CASSQQFGSYSYNEQFF
. TRBJ2-1 TRBV11-2 . TGTGCCAGCAGCTCCCTCGTTGAGCAGTTCTTC CASSSLVEQFF
. TRBJ2-7 TRBV7-2 once TGTGCCAGCAGCTTAGCGCTAGCTTACGAGCAGTACTTC CASSLALAYEQYF
. TRBJ2-5 TRBV5-1 . TGCGCCAGCGGGCCTCAAGAGACCCAGTACTTC CASGPQETQYF
. TRBJ2-2 TRBV5-4 . TGTGCCAGCTCCCCCCAGGCCGGGAACACCGGGGAGCTGTTTTTT CASSPQAGNTGELFF
. TRBJ2-3 TRBV7-2 . TGTGCCAGCAGCTTGGTCGGAGGACGCACAGATACGCAGTATTTT CASSLVGGRTDTQYF
. TRBJ2-1 TRBV27 . TGTGCCAGCAGTCCGATAAACCCGCGACAGTTCCCCGAGCAGTTCTTC CASSPINPRQFPEQFF
. TRBJ1-5 TRBV10-3 . TGTGCCATACGGGAGGGTCCGTCCAATCAGCCCCAGCATTTT CAIREGPSNQPQHF
TRBD1 TRBJ2-3 TRBV6-4 . TGTGCCAGCAGTGGTGAGGGGGCCGCAGATACGCAGTATTTT CASSGEGAADTQYF
. TRBJ1-1 TRBV29-1 once TGCAGCGTCGGGGAGCCTGCTACTGAAGCTTTCTTT CSVGEPATEAFF
TRBD2 TRBJ2-2 TRBV3-1/TRBV3-2 . TGTGCCAGCAGCCTCGCCGGGACTAGCGGAACCGGGGAGCTGTTTTTT CASSLAGTSGTGELFF
TRBD1 TRBJ1-6 TRBV7-2 . TGTGCCAGCAGCCTTGGGACAGGGACCTCACCCCTCCACTTT CASSLGTGTSPLHF
TRBD2 TRBJ2-3 TRBV19 . TGTGCCAGTAGTACCAGGACTAGCGGGAGCCCAGATACGCAGTATTTT CASSTRTSGSPDTQYF
. TRBJ2-5 TRBV25-1 once TGTGCCAGCAGTGCCCCTTCACTCGGACGGAGGGAGACCCAGTACTTC CASSAPSLGRRETQYF
TRBD2 TRBJ2-1 TRBV24-1 . TGTGCCACCAGTGATCCAGGGACTAGCGGGAGAGGTGAGCAGTTCTTC CATSDPGTSGRGEQFF
. TRBJ2-1 TRBV3-1/TRBV3-2 . TGTGCCAGCAGCCAAATGGAAAGCGTGCGGTTCTTC CASSQMESVRFF
. TRBJ1-1 TRBV30 . TGTGCCTGGAGTGTACTTCCCGGGATTGAAGCTTTCTTT CAWSVLPGIEAFF
TRBD1 TRBJ1-1 TRBV3-1/TRBV3-2 . TGTGCCAGCAGCCCTCCGGGACAGGGGAAAGCTTTCTTT CASSPPGQGKAFF
. TRBJ2-1 TRBV3-1/TRBV3-2 . TGTGCCAGCAGCCAAGATGTCGGTGAGCAGTTCTTC CASSQDVGEQFF
. TRBJ1-1 TRBV3-1/TRBV3-2 . TGTGCCAGCAGCCAAGTAAGAGAGACTGAAGCTTTCTTT CASSQVRETEAFF
TRBD1 TRBJ2-7 TRBV6-5 . TGTGCCAGCAGTTACTCCAACAGGGGGAGCTACGAGCAGTACTTC CASSYSNRGSYEQYF
. TRBJ1-1 TRBV10-3 few TGTGCCATCAGTGAGAGGCAGGGAGGTACTGAAGCTTTCTTT CAISERQGGTEAFF
TRBD2 TRBJ2-6 TRBV5-1 once TGCGCCAGCAGCTCCCAACCCGCGGGGGGGTTTTCTGGGGCCAACGTCCTGACTTTC CASSSQPAGGFSGANVLTF
. TRBJ1-6 TRBV12-1 . TGTGCCAGCAGCCCCCCTACAGGGGTCAACTCACCCCTCCACTTT CASSPPTGVNSPLHF
. TRBJ1-2 TRBV6-2/TRBV6-3 once TGTGCCAGCAGTTACGAAAGGGAGGTCCGCACCTTC CASSYEREVRTF
. TRBJ1-1 TRBV4-2 . TGTGCCAGCAGCCAAGAAATGGGGGGGAACACTGAAGCTTTCTTT CASSQEMGGNTEAFF
TRBD1 TRBJ1-5 TRBV5-6 . TGTGCCAGCAGCTTTGGAGTGACAGGGGGCAATCAGCCCCAGCATTTT CASSFGVTGGNQPQHF
. TRBJ2-1 TRBV13 . TGTGCCAGCAGCCTCGGACTGGACTACAATGAGCAGTTCTTC CASSLGLDYNEQFF
TRBD1 TRBJ2-5 TRBV5-5 once TGTGCCAGCACCCGGACAGGGGAGGACGAGACCCAGTACTTC CASTRTGEDETQYF
TRBD2 TRBJ2-3 TRBV11-1 . TGTGCCAGCAGCCTCGGACTAGCGGGGGGAGATACGCAGTATTTT CASSLGLAGGDTQYF
TRBD1 TRBJ2-2 TRBV10-1 . TGCGCCAGCAGAAATTCCGGGACAGGGGGGACCGGGGAGCTGTTTTTT CASRNSGTGGTGELFF
TRBD1 TRBJ1-2 TRBV6-1 . TGTGCCAGCAGTGAGGCAGGGGGCAATCATGGCTACACCTTC CASSEAGGNHGYTF
. TRBJ1-6 TRBV18 . TGTGCCAGCTCCGTCTTGGGGCAAGGTGATTCACCCCTCCACTTT CASSVLGQGDSPLHF
. TRBJ2-2 TRBV12-3/TRBV12-4 . TGTGCCAGCGGTCCCCTAGTCGGGGGGGAGCTGTTTTTT CASGPLVGGELFF
. TRBJ1-3 TRBV5-1 . TGCGCCAGCAGGGACAGTGTAAGCTCTGGAAACACCATATATTTT CASRDSVSSGNTIYF
TRBD1 TRBJ2-7 TRBV19 . TGTGCCAGTAGTAGGGACAGGGAGATTGTAGCCTACGAGCAGTACTTC CASSRDREIVAYEQYF
. TRBJ2-7 TRBV7-2 . TGTGCCAGCAGCTCCCAGGGTAACGAGCAGTACTTC CASSSQGNEQYF
TRBD2 TRBJ2-1 TRBV27 . TGTGCCAGCAGTTCCACGTGGACTAGCGGGAGAAGTAATGAGCAGTTCTTC CASSSTWTSGRSNEQFF
. TRBJ2-1 TRBV6-4 . TGTGCCAGCAGTGACACTAGCAACAATGAGCAGTTCTTC CASSDTSNNEQFF
. TRBJ2-1 TRBV6-2/TRBV6-3 . TGTGCCAGCAGTTACTCGGGGGGTCGGTTTGAGCAGTTCTTC CASSYSGGRFEQFF
. TRBJ2-5 TRBV3-1/TRBV3-2 . TGTGCCAGCAGCCACTTAGAGACCCAGTACTTC CASSHLETQYF
TRBD1 TRBJ1-3 TRBV28 . TGTGCCAGCAGACGACAGGGGAGAAACACCATATATTTT CASRRQGRNTIYF
. TRBJ1-5 TRBV5-1 . TGCGCCAGCAGCTTGGGGCGAGGGCAGCCCCAGCATTTT CASSLGRGQPQHF
. TRBJ1-1 TRBV5-6 . TGTGCCACCTCCGAGGCTGAAGCTTTCTTT CATSEAEAFF